A selection of T cell receptor beta chains follows, all from one sample in a study of T cell responses to AZD1222 COVID-19 vaccine. Libraries were prepared by immunoSEQ multiplex PCR; TCRdb keeps only in-frame clonotypes and omits some of them. The table lists approximately 140,000 clones, 90% to 95% of them singletons. The specimen comprised peripheral blood, sampled 28 days after the second AZD1222 dose. The receptors stem from an adult who received the AZD1222 COVID-19 vaccine. Both conserved end residues are part of each CDR3.

length: 16
J: TRBJ2-1
V: TRBV7-3
CDR3: CASSPRGGGAYNEQFF

length: 15
J: TRBJ1-5
V: TRBV18
CDR3: CASSLRGGWDQPQHF

length: 15
J: TRBJ2-5
V: TRBV5-6
CDR3: CASSLAGTSRETQYF

length: 13
J: TRBJ1-2
V: TRBV27
CDR3: CASSFGLNYGYTF

length: 16
J: TRBJ1-4
V: TRBV5-1
CDR3: CASTRSGAATNEKLFF

length: 16
J: TRBJ2-5
V: TRBV11-3
CDR3: CASSSHLKQGQETQYF

length: 12
J: TRBJ1-2
V: TRBV30
CDR3: CASTGTGVGYTF

length: 14
J: TRBJ1-2
V: TRBV4-3
CDR3: CASSQGDQDIGYTF

length: 13
J: TRBJ2-5
V: TRBV29-1
CDR3: CSVETLGPETQYF

length: 12
J: TRBJ1-2
V: TRBV11-3
CDR3: CASSLGSYGYTF

length: 12
J: TRBJ2-1
V: TRBV3-1/TRBV3-2
CDR3: CASSQVWDEQFF

length: 14
J: TRBJ1-1
V: TRBV21-1
CDR3: CASSRQGACTEAFF

length: 18
J: TRBJ2-5
V: TRBV7-6
CDR3: CASSLGRLAGYWVETQYF

length: 15
J: TRBJ1-1
V: TRBV7-9
CDR3: CASSEKGQLQREAFF

length: 15
J: TRBJ2-1
V: TRBV19
CDR3: CASSSGLAANNEQFF

length: 12
J: TRBJ1-1
V: TRBV6-5
CDR3: CAGRTGNTEAFF

length: 15
J: TRBJ2-5
V: TRBV5-4
CDR3: CASSVPGTEGETQYF

length: 13
J: TRBJ1-4
V: TRBV7-3
CDR3: CASSLGVGEKLFF

length: 12
J: TRBJ1-2
V: TRBV30
CDR3: CAWSARIYGYTF

length: 19
J: TRBJ1-6
V: TRBV6-7
CDR3: CASSSALGQGESSNSPLHF

length: 13
J: TRBJ1-4
V: TRBV6-2/TRBV6-3
CDR3: CASSYGAARKLFF

length: 14
J: TRBJ2-2
V: TRBV29-1
CDR3: CSVEAFANTGELFF

length: 14
J: TRBJ2-5
V: TRBV29-1
CDR3: CSVERPNRGQTQYF